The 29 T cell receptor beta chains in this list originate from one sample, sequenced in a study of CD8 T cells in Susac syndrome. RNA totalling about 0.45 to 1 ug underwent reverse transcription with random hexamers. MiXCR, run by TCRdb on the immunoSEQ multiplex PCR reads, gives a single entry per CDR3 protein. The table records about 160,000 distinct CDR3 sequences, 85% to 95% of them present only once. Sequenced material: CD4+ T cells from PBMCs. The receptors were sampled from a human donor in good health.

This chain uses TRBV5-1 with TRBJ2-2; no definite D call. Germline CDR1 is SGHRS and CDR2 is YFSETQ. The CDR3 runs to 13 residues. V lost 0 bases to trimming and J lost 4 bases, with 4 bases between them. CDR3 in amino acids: CASSLGTTGELFF. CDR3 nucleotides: TGCGCCAGCAGCTTGGGCACCACCGGGGAGCTGTTTTTT.

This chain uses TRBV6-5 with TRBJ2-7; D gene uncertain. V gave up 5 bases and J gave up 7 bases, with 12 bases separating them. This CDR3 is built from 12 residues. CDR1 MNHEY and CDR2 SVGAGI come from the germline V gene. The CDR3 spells CASSPPLGEQYF. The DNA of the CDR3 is TGTGCCAGCAGTCCGCCTTTGGGGGAGCAGTACTTC.

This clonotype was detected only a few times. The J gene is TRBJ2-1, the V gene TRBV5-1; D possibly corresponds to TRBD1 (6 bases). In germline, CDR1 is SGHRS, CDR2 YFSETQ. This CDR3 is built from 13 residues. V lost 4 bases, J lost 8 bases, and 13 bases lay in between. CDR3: CASSQQGSDEQFF. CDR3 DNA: TGCGCCAGCAGCCAACAGGGATCGGATGAGCAGTTCTTC.

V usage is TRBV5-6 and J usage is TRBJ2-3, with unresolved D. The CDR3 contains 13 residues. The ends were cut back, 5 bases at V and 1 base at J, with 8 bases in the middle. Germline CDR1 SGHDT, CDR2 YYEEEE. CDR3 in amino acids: CASRRRGTDTQYF. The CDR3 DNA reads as TGTGCCAGCAGGCGTAGGGGCACAGATACGCAGTATTTT.

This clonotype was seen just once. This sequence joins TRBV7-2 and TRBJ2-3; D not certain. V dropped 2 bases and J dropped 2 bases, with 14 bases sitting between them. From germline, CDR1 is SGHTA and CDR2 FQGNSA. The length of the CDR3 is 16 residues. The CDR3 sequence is CASSLYRGGYTDTQYF. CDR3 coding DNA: TGTGCCAGCAGCTTATATCGCGGCGGCTACACAGATACGCAGTATTTT. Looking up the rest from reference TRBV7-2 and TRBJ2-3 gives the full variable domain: GAGVSQSPSNKVTEKGKDVELRCDPISGHTALYWYRQSLGQGLEFLIYFQGNSAPDKSGLPSDRFSAERTGGSVSTLTIQRTQQEDSAVYLCASSLYRGGYTDTQYFGPGTRLTVL.

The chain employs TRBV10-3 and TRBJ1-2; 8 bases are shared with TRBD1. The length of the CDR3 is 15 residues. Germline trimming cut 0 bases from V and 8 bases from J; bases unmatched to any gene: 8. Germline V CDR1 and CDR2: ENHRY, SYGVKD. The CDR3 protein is CAISESTDRAGGYTF. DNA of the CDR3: TGTGCCATCAGTGAGTCGACGGACAGGGCGGGAGGCTACACCTTC.

In DNA form, the CDR3 reads TGTGCCAGCTGGATGAACACTGAAGCTTTCTTT. Encoded protein: CASWMNTEAFF. The chain employs TRBV6-5 and TRBJ1-1, with no clear D. The germline CDR1 and CDR2 sequences are MNHEY and SVGAGI. The ends were cut back, 8 bases at V and 0 bases at J, with 4 bases in the middle. The CDR3 is 11 amino acids.

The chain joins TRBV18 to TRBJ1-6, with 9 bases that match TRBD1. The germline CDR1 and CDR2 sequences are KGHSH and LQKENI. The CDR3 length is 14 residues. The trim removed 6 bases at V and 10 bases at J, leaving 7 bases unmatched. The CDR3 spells CASSWGQGYSPLHF. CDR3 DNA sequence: TGTGCCAGCTCCTGGGGACAGGGTTACTCACCCCTCCACTTT.

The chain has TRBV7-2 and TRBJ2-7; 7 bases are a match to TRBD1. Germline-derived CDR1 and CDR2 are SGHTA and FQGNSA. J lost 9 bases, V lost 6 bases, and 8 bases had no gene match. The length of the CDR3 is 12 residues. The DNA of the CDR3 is TGTGCCAGCAGATCCCGGGACAGCGGGCAGTACTTC. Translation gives CASRSRDSGQYF.

The CDR3: CSATTGGGGYNEQFF. CDR3 nucleotides: TGCAGTGCCACGACGGGTGGGGGGGGATACAATGAGCAGTTCTTC. The chain employs TRBV20-1 and TRBJ2-1; 7 bases align to TRBD2. The CDR3 consists of 15 residues. Germline V gene lookup returns CDR1 DFQATT and CDR2 SNEGSKA (reference sequence). V dropped 6 bases and J dropped 4; count of bases not matched to a gene: 12.

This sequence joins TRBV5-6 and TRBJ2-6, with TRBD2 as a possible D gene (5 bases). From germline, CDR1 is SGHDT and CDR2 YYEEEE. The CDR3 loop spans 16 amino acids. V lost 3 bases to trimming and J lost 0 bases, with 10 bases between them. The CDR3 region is CASSSKGVSGANVLTF. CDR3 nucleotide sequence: TGTGCCAGCAGCTCAAAGGGAGTCTCTGGGGCCAACGTCCTGACTTTC.

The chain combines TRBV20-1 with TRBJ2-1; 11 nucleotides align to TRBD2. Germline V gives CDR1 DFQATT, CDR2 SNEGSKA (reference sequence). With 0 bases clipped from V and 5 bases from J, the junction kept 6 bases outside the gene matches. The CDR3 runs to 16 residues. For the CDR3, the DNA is TGCAGTGCTAGAGATCCTAGCGGGGGGTCAAACAATGAGCAGTTCTTC. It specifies CSARDPSGGSNNEQFF.

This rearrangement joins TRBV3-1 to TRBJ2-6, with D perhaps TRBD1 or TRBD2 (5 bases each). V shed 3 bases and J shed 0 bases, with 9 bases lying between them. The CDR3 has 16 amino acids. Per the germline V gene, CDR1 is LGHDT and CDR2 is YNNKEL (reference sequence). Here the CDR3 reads CASSQSGGSGANVLTF. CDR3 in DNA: TGTGCCAGCAGCCAGTCTGGGGGCTCTGGGGCCAACGTCCTGACTTTC.

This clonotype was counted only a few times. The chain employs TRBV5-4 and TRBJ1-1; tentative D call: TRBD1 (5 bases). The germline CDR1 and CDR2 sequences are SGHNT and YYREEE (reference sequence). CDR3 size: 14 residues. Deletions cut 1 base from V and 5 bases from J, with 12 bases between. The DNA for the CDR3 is TGTGCCAGCAGCTTGAGGGACCGAGAGACTGAAGCTTTCTTT. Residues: CASSLRDRETEAFF.

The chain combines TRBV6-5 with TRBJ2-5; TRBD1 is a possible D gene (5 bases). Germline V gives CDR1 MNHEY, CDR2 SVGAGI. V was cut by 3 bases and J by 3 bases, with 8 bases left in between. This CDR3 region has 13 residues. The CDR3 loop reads CASSYRGKETQYF. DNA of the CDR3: TGTGCCAGCAGTTATAGGGGAAAAGAGACCCAGTACTTC.

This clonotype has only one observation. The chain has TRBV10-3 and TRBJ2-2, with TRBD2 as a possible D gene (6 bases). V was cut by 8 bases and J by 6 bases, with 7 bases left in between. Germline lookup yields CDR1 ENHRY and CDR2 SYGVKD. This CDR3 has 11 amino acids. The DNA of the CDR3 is TGTGCCATCGGCGGGGCCGGGGAGCTGTTTTTT. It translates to CAIGGAGELFF.

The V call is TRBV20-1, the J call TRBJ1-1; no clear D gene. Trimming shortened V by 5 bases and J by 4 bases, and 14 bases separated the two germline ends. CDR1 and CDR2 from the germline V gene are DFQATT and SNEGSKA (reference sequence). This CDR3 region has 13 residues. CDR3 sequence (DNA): TGCAGTGCTCGTGGGTTCTCGGGCACTGAAGCTTTCTTT. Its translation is CSARGFSGTEAFF.

CDR3 in amino acids: CASSQVVAGAAYEQYF. The CDR3 region has the DNA TGTGCCAGCAGCCAAGTGGTAGCGGGGGCGGCCTACGAGCAGTACTTC. The J gene is TRBJ2-7, the V gene TRBV4-2; TRBD2 matches at 9 bases. The CDR3 consists of 16 residues. V lost 1 base to trimming and J lost 2 bases; unmatched junction nucleotides: 6. Germline V lookup: CDR1 LGHNA, CDR2 YNFKEQ.

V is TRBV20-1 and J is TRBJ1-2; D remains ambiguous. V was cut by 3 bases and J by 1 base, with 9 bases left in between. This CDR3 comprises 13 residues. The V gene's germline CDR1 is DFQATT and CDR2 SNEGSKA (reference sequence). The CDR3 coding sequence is TGCAGTGCTAGTGACCCCTATAACTATGGCTACACCTTC. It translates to CSASDPYNYGYTF.

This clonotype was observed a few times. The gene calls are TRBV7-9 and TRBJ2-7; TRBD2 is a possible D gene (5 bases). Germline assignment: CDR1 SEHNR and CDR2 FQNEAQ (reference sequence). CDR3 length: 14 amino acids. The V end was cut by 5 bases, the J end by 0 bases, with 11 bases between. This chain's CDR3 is CASSLDGSSYEQYF. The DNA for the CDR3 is TGTGCCAGCAGCCTCGATGGGAGCTCCTACGAGCAGTACTTC.

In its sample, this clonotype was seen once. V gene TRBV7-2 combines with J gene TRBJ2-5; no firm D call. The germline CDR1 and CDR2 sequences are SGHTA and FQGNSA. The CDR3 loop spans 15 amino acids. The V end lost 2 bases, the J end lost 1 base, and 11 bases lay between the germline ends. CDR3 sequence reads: CASSLMVRGQETQYF. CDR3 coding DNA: TGTGCCAGCAGCTTAATGGTCCGAGGCCAAGAGACCCAGTACTTC.

The CDR3 DNA follows: TGTGCCAGCAGTGAAGGTGACCCCCAGTACTTC. Its translation: CASSEGDPQYF. The V call is TRBV2, the J call TRBJ2-5; D unclear. Looked up from germline, CDR1 is SNHLY and CDR2 is FYNNEI. V was clipped by 1 base and J by 9 bases, with 6 bases between them. The CDR3 contains 11 residues.

The CDR3 reads CASSLAHDYPQHF. The CDR3 bases are TGTGCCAGCAGCTTAGCGCATGACTACCCCCAGCATTTT. The chain uses TRBV7-8 and TRBJ1-5; D is unresolved. The germline V gene has CDR1 SGHVS and CDR2 FQNEAQ. The CDR3 runs 13 residues. V was trimmed by 0 bases and J by 10 bases, leaving 10 bases between them. Filled out from reference TRBV7-8 and TRBJ1-5, the complete variable domain reads GAGVSQSPRYKVAKRGQDVALRCDPISGHVSLFWYQQALGQGPEFLTYFQNEAQLDKSGLPSDRFFAERPEGSVSTLKIQRTQQEDSAVYLCASSLAHDYPQHFGDGTRLSIL.

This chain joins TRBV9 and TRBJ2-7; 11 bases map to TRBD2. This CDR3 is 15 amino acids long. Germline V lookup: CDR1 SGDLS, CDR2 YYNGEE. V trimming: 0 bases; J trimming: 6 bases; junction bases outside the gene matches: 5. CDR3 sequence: CASSVEPSGGREQYF. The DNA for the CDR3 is TGTGCCAGCAGCGTAGAGCCTAGCGGGGGGCGCGAGCAGTACTTC.

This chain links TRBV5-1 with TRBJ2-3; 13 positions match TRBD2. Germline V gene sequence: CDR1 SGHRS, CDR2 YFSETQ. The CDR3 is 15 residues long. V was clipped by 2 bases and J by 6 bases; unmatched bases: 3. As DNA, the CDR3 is TGCGCCAGCAGCTTCGGGACTAGCGGGGAGGATACGCAGTATTTT. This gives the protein CASSFGTSGEDTQYF.

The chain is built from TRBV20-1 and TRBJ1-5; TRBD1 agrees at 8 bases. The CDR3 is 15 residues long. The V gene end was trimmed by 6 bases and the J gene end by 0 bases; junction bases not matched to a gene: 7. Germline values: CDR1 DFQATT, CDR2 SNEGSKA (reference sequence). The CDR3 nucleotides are TGCAGTGCCGGACAGGGATTAAGTAGCAATCAGCCCCAGCATTTT. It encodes CSAGQGLSSNQPQHF.

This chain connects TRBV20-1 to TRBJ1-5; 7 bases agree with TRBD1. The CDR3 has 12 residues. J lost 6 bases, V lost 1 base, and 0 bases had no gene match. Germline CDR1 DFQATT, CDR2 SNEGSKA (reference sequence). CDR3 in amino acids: CSARGTGQPQHF. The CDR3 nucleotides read TGCAGTGCTAGAGGGACAGGTCAGCCCCAGCATTTT.

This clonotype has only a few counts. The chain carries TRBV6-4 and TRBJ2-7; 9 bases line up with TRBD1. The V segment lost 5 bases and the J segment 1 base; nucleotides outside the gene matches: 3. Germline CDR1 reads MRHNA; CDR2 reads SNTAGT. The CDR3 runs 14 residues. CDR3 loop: CASSPDRGSYEQYF. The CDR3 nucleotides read TGTGCCAGCAGTCCCGACAGGGGGTCCTACGAGCAGTACTTC.

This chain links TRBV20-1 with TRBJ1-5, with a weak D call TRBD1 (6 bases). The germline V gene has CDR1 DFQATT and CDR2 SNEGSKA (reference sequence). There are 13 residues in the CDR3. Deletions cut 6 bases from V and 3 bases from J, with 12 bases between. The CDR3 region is CSAQWGANQPQHF. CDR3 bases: TGCAGTGCCCAATGGGGGGCCAATCAGCCCCAGCATTTT.